This TCR beta chain came from a study of cytomegalovirus exposure and HLA in healthy donors. A multiplex PCR was run with 60 Vbeta primers and 13 Jbeta primers. Assay used: immunoSEQ multiplex PCR; TCRdb lists only in-frame clones, some missing. The sample lists about 200,000 clones, approximately 78% occurring once. The CDR3 spans 14 residues. Germline-derived CDR1 and CDR2 are MNHNY and SVGAGI (reference sequence). V dropped 5 bases and J dropped 6 bases, with 15 bases sitting between them. Points from the study as a whole: Associated with cytomegalovirus, according to the listing, were around 160 TCR beta chains. Excluded were some V segments that proved indistinguishable, including TRBV6-2 and TRBV6-3.

On this clone itself: Antigen specificity is unknown.

This sequence joins TRBV6-6 and TRBJ2-3; a possible D gene is TRBD2 (7 bases). The sample comprised PBMCs. This TCR came from a woman aged 45 to 65 in good health and CMV-seropositive. CDR3 residues: CASSLPGGSDTQYF. The CDR3 DNA is TGTGCCAGCAGTCTTCCGGGGGGCTCGGATACGCAGTATTTT.